This TCR beta chain was recovered during a study of blood T cell repertoires in COVID-19. Looked up from germline, CDR1 is ENHRY and CDR2 is SYGVKD. This CDR3 comprises 15 residues. J lost 8 bases, V lost 6 bases, and 12 bases had no gene match. Authors' processing steps: Researchers report that nucleated cell counts were estimated from reference gene primer amplification. Sequencing was performed with immunoSEQ multiplex PCR; in TCRdb, only in-frame clones are kept and a portion is missing. V and J calls and clone size are copied from that table; D and trimming were computed from the DNA. The sample gives under 45,000 clones, over 70% of which show up once; just under 45% is in the top ten. This clone was observed a handful of times.

The clonotype was recovered from an elderly woman with active or convalescent COVID-19. The sample comprised peripheral blood. The chain recombines TRBV10-3 with TRBJ1-4, with 7 bases fitting TRBD1. CDR3: CAISGDSPKAEKLFF. CDR3 DNA sequence: TGTGCCATCAGCGGGGACAGTCCCAAAGCGGAAAAACTGTTTTTT.